The clone carrying this T cell receptor beta chain was observed a handful of times. The antigen remains undetermined. Germline-derived CDR1 and CDR2 are GTSNPN and SVGIG (reference sequence). The CDR3 has 15 amino acids. V trimming: 0 bases; J trimming: 5 bases; junction bases outside the gene matches: 4. This entry belongs to a study of T cells in localized non-small cell lung cancer. Study conclusions and caveats: Adjacent uninvolved lung had the highest clonality, suggesting focused antigen responses. Patients showing higher blood T cell density tended to see longer overall survival. Turning up in adjacent lung were a median 57 of the top 100 tumor clones.

The assay was immunoSEQ multiplex PCR, and TCRdb's table has in-frame clones only and misses some. The data contain approximately 4,500 clones, more than 30% of them singletons. The V call is TRBV30, the J call TRBJ1-4, with TRBD1 matching over 9 bases. The input for sequencing was lung tumor tissue, taken before any cancer treatment. The receptor was derived from an older male donor with stage I lung adenocarcinoma. CDR3 in DNA: TGTGCCTGGAGTGTATCTGGGACAGGGAATGAAAAACTGTTTTTT. Its protein product is CAWSVSGTGNEKLFF.